The 5 T cell receptor beta chains in this list originate from one sample, sequenced in a study of early T cells in non-severe SARS-CoV-2 infection. TCRdb itself ran the 5' RACE reads through MiXCR, one entry per CDR3 protein. The top ten clones hold approximately 6.4% of a sample with 60,000 to 75,000 distinct CDR3 sequences, about an eighth of them seen once. Sample: whole blood. These receptors were obtained from an adult who was a healthcare worker with PCR-confirmed SARS-CoV-2 infection or an uninfected control (not recorded which).

This clonotype was observed many times. The chain has TRBV12-3 or TRBV12-4 and TRBJ1-1, with TRBD1 as a possible D gene (5 bases). This CDR3 region has 12 residues. Trimming stripped 6 bases from V and 12 bases from J, with 17 bases between. The DNA for the CDR3 is TGTGCCAGCAGCAAAACAGGAGGCCGGTCTTTCTTT. Translating gives CASSKTGGRSFF.

At least ten counts were recorded for this clonotype. The CDR3 sequence is CASSWGAGLEYEQYF. CDR3 bases: TGTGCCAGCAGCTGGGGAGCAGGGTTGGAATACGAGCAGTACTTC. The chain joins TRBV7-9 to TRBJ2-7; D is perhaps TRBD1 or TRBD2 (5 bases each). Germline assignment: CDR1 SEHNR and CDR2 FQNEAQ (reference sequence). V lost 4 bases to trimming and J lost 4 bases, with 17 bases between them. The CDR3 is 15 residues long.

This clonotype has a count of ten or more. This chain connects TRBV12-3 or TRBV12-4 to TRBJ2-3; D unclear. The CDR3 spans 14 residues. Trimming stripped 6 bases from V and 0 bases from J, with 10 bases between. CDR3 in DNA: TGTGCCAGCAGCCCTGGACCTAGCACAGATACGCAGTATTTT. Translated: CASSPGPSTDTQYF.

This clonotype was counted ten times or more. The V and J genes are TRBV20-1 and TRBJ2-7; 9 nucleotides line up with TRBD2. The CDR3 totals 17 residues. V trimming: 0 bases; J trimming: 2 bases; junction bases outside the gene matches: 11. CDR1 and CDR2 from the germline V gene are DFQATT and SNEGSKA (reference sequence). This chain's CDR3 is CSARDGGMASGAYEQYF. CDR3 coding DNA: TGCAGTGCTAGAGATGGAGGAATGGCTAGCGGGGCCTACGAGCAGTACTTC.

This clonotype showed up many times. This chain connects TRBV5-5 to TRBJ1-5; the D gene is possibly TRBD1 (6 bases). The CDR3 sequence is 14 residues long. CDR1 is SGHKS, CDR2 YYEKEE, per germline (reference sequence). Trimming removed 1 base at V and 3 bases at J, with 8 bases between. DNA of the CDR3: TGTGCCAGCAGCTTGTACAGGGACAATCAGCCCCAGCATTTT. It specifies CASSLYRDNQPQHF.